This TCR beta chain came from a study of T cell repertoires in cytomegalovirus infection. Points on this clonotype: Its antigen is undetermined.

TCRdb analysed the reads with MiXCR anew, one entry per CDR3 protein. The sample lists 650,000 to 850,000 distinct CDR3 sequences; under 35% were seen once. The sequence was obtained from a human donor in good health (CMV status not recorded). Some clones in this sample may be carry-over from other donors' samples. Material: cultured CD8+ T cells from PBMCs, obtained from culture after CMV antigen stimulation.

CDR3 sequence (DNA): TGTGCCAGCAGTACCCGGGGACTTTCAAGCACAGATACGCAGTATTTT. This sequence encodes CASSTRGLSSTDTQYF. This rearrangement joins TRBV6-5 to TRBJ2-3; D is possibly TRBD2 (6 bases). Deletions cut 5 bases from V and 0 bases from J, with 15 bases between. Germline values: CDR1 MNHEY, CDR2 SVGAGI. The CDR3 is 16 amino acids.